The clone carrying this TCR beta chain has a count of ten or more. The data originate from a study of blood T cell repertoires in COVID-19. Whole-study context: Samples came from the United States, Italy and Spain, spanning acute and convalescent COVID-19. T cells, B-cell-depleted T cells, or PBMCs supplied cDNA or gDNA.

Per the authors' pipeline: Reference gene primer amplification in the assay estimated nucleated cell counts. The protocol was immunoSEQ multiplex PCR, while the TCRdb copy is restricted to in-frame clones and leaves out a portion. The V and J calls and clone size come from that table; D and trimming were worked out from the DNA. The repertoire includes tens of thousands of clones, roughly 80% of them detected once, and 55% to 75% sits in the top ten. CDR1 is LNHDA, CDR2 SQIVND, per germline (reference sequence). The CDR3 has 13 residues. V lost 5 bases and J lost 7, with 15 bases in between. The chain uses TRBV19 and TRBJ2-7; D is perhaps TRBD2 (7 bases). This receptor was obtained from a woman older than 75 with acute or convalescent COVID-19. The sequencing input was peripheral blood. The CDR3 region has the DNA TGTGCCAGTAGTCAGGGGCCGGGGGGTGAGCAGTACTTC. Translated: CASSQGPGGEQYF. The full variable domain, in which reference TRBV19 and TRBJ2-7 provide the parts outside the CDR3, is DGGITQSPKYLFRKEGQNVTLSCEQNLNHDAMYWYRQDPGQGLRLIYYSQIVNDFQKGDIAEGYSVSREKKESFPLTVTSAQKNPTAFYLCASSQGPGGEQYFGPGTRLTVT.